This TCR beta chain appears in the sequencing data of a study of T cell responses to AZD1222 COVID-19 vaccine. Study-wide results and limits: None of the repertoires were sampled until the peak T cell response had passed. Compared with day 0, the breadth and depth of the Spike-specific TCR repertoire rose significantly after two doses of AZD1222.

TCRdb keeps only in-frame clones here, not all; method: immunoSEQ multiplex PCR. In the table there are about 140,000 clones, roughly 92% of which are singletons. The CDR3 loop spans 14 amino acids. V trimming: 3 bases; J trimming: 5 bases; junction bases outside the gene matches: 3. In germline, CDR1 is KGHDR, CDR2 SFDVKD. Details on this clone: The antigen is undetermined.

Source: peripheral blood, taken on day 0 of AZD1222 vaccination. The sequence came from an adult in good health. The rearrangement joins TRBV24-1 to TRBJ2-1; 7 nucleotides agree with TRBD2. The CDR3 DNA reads TGTGCCACCAGTGATGCTAGCGGACACAATGAGCAGTTCTTC. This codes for CATSDASGHNEQFF.